One sample yielded the 23 T cell receptor beta chains listed below, sequenced in a study of vaccination effects on CD4 cells after COVID-19. Sequencing was preceded by expansion of antigen-specific CD4+ T cells with viral peptide pools in the ViraFEST assay. Following culture for roughly 10 days, CD4+ T cells were isolated. All vaccine recipients tested negative for nucleocapsid antibodies and had never contracted SARS-CoV-2 infection. No cognate antigen is known for these TCRs. Using immunoSEQ multiplex PCR, the repertoire was profiled, and TCRdb retains in-frame clones only, with some absent. The repertoire holds about 21,000 clones, with roughly two thirds as singletons. The sequencing used CD4+ T cells from PBMCs cultured with HCoV-NL63 spike peptides, collected before COVID-19 vaccination. These receptors came from a human donor who received a COVID-19 vaccine.

This clone has more than one count but fewer than ten. The chain carries TRBV5-1 and TRBJ2-3, with D unresolved. The V gene's germline CDR1 is SGHRS and CDR2 YFSETQ. Trimming pared 2 bases from V and 3 bases from J, leaving 4 bases between. This CDR3 spans 12 amino acids. CDR3 residues: CASSFSTDTQYF. Written as DNA, the CDR3 is TGCGCCAGCAGCTTTTCGACAGATACGCAGTATTTT.

The chain combines TRBV28 with TRBJ2-5; tentatively, D is TRBD1 or TRBD2 (5 bases each). CDR3 length: 16 amino acids. V was clipped by 5 bases and J by 0 bases, with 16 bases between them. Germline assignment: CDR1 MDHEN and CDR2 SYDVKM. This chain's CDR3 is CASSPLSGLYQETQYF. The CDR3 nucleotides are TGTGCCAGCAGTCCCCTGTCGGGGCTGTACCAAGAGACCCAGTACTTC.

V usage is TRBV2 and J usage is TRBJ1-2; 11 bases are shared with TRBD1. Germline V gives CDR1 SNHLY, CDR2 FYNNEI. The V and J ends lost 2 bases and 8 bases, in that order; junction bases with no gene match: 10. The CDR3 runs to 16 residues. CDR3: CASSEIGTGGIWGYTF. CDR3 sequence (DNA): TGTGCCAGCAGTGAAATTGGGACAGGGGGAATTTGGGGCTACACCTTC.

This clone was detected only a few times. This rearrangement joins TRBV10-2 to TRBJ1-1, with D possibly being TRBD1 (5 bases). V dropped 4 bases and J dropped 4 bases, with 13 bases sitting between them. CDR1 and CDR2 (germline): WSHSY, SAAADI. The CDR3 is 14 residues long. CDR3 DNA sequence: TGCGCCAGCAGTGCCCCAGGGTGGAGCACTGAAGCTTTCTTT. Translation: CASSAPGWSTEAFF.

The chain carries TRBV5-6 and TRBJ1-4, with 7 nucleotides matching TRBD1. CDR1 is SGHDT, CDR2 YYEEEE, per germline. The CDR3 runs 16 residues. J lost 0 bases, V lost 4 bases, and 6 bases had no gene match. The CDR3 sequence: CASSRRGVATNEKLFF. The DNA of the CDR3 is TGTGCCAGCAGCCGCAGGGGGGTCGCAACTAATGAAAAACTGTTTTTT.

This clone has only one observation. V and J are TRBV20-1 and TRBJ2-7; the match to TRBD2 covers 9 bases. The ends lost 4 bases at V and 6 bases at J; junction bases unmatched: 1. The germline CDR1 and CDR2 sequences are DFQATT and SNEGSKA (reference sequence). This CDR3 contains 11 residues. This CDR3 reads CSAMTSGEQYF. In nucleotides, the CDR3 is TGCAGTGCTATGACTAGCGGCGAGCAGTACTTC.

This clone was picked up a small number of times. The chain is built from TRBV2 and TRBJ2-2; 7 positions agree with TRBD1. The CDR3 length is 15 residues. V shed 7 bases and J 7 bases; nucleotides not matched to a gene: 12. Per the germline V gene, CDR1 is SNHLY and CDR2 is FYNNEI. The CDR3 spells CASTFDRAEDGELFF. In DNA form, the CDR3 reads TGTGCCAGCACCTTCGACAGGGCGGAGGACGGGGAGCTGTTTTTT.

The chain combines TRBV24-1 with TRBJ2-1; D might be TRBD1 or TRBD2, each matching 7 bases. The germline gives CDR1 KGHDR, CDR2 SFDVKD. The CDR3 covers 15 residues. Trimming took off 4 bases at V and 9 bases at J, with 18 bases between the two ends. This CDR3 reads CATSDPRQGGGEQFF. The CDR3 DNA reads as TGTGCCACCAGTGACCCCAGACAGGGAGGGGGTGAGCAGTTCTTC.

This chain connects TRBV12-3 or TRBV12-4 to TRBJ1-2; D uncertain. Between the trimmed V and J ends, which lost 5 bases and 8 bases, there was a span of 12 bases. This CDR3 has 12 amino acids. The CDR3 region is CASSPGKRGYTF. The CDR3, as DNA: TGTGCCAGCAGTCCGGGGAAACGGGGCTACACCTTC.

V usage is TRBV6-5 and J usage is TRBJ2-3, with 7 bases aligning to TRBD2. Looked up from germline, CDR1 is MNHEY and CDR2 is SVGAGI. Trimming at V came to 7 bases and at J to 0 bases, leaving 7 bases not matched to a gene. There are 15 residues in the CDR3. Written as DNA, the CDR3 is TGTGCCAGCACCCGGACTAGATCTAGCACAGATACGCAGTATTTT. It specifies CASTRTRSSTDTQYF.

This clone has a handful of counts. This chain uses TRBV11-3 with TRBJ1-1, with no clear D. Germline lookup yields CDR1 SGHNT and CDR2 YENEEA. Between the trimmed V and J ends, which lost 5 bases and 1 base, there was a span of 11 bases. This CDR3 spans 14 amino acids. The CDR3 sequence: CASSPDSANTEAFF. For the CDR3, the DNA is TGTGCCAGCAGCCCCGACTCTGCGAACACTGAAGCTTTCTTT.

The J gene is TRBJ2-2, the V gene TRBV30; weak D call: TRBD2 (6 bases). V was cut by 2 bases and J by 7 bases, with 23 bases left in between. The CDR3 spans 17 residues. Per the germline V gene, CDR1 is GTSNPN and CDR2 is SVGIG (reference sequence). The CDR3 DNA reads TGTGCCTGGAGTCCCAAGGTCGGGAGCCTAAGTAGCGGGGAGCTGTTTTTT. Protein sequence: CAWSPKVGSLSSGELFF.

V gene TRBV7-8 combines with J gene TRBJ1-1, with D hard to call. This CDR3 contains 14 residues. Germline values: CDR1 SGHVS, CDR2 FQNEAQ. V lost 1 base to trimming and J lost 1 base, with 7 bases between them. CDR3 DNA: TGTGCCAGCAGCTTAGTAGGAGGGAACACTGAAGCTTTCTTT. It encodes CASSLVGGNTEAFF.

This chain links TRBV2 with TRBJ1-5; 9 bases fit TRBD1. The CDR3 is 15 residues long. V lost 5 bases and J lost 1; bases outside the gene matches: 3. The germline V gene has CDR1 SNHLY and CDR2 FYNNEI. The CDR3 coding sequence is TGTGCCAGCAGTAGCGGACAGGGGAGCAATCAGCCCCAGCATTTT. Translated: CASSSGQGSNQPQHF.

The gene calls are TRBV27 and TRBJ1-5; D might be TRBD1 (5 bases). Germline V gene lookup returns CDR1 MNHEY and CDR2 SMNVEV (reference sequence). CDR3 length: 14 amino acids. Trimming pared 4 bases from V and 1 base from J, leaving 8 bases between. Here the CDR3 reads CASSWAGSNQPQHF. The CDR3 DNA reads TGTGCCAGCAGTTGGGCAGGGAGCAATCAGCCCCAGCATTTT.

This clone is a singleton in its sample. The chain couples TRBV6-2 or TRBV6-3 to TRBJ1-1; TRBD1 might be the D (5 bases). V lost 2 bases and J 0 bases, leaving 19 bases between the germline ends. The CDR3 is 18 amino acids. Germline assignment: CDR1 MNHEY and CDR2 SVGEGT. The CDR3 reads CASSYPDRFFPMNTEAFF. The CDR3 bases are TGTGCCAGCAGTTACCCCGACAGATTTTTTCCCATGAACACTGAAGCTTTCTTT.

The chain is built from TRBV5-5 and TRBJ1-1; D gene ambiguous. Germline V gives CDR1 SGHKS, CDR2 YYEKEE (reference sequence). The CDR3 is 15 residues long. The ends were cut back, 4 bases at V and 1 base at J, with 14 bases in the middle. The CDR3 spells CASSPPLAGNTEAFF. CDR3 coding DNA: TGTGCCAGCAGCCCCCCATTGGCAGGGAACACTGAAGCTTTCTTT.

The V gene is TRBV19, the J gene TRBJ2-3, with D perhaps TRBD1 (6 bases). The V end was cut by 9 bases, the J end by 1 base, with 11 bases between. CDR3 size: 13 residues. CDR1 is LNHDA, CDR2 SQIVND, per germline (reference sequence). The CDR3 loop is CASKKGGTDTQYF. The CDR3 DNA follows: TGTGCCAGCAAAAAGGGGGGCACAGATACGCAGTATTTT.

The chain uses TRBV5-1 and TRBJ1-4, with D maybe TRBD1 (5 bases). The germline gives CDR1 SGHRS, CDR2 YFSETQ. CDR3 length: 15 residues. V was shortened by 1 base and J by 7 bases, with 14 bases between the two germline ends. CDR3 DNA: TGCGCCAGCAGCTTGTTTCCGGGTGGGGGTGAAAAACTGTTTTTT. It yields the protein CASSLFPGGGEKLFF.

This clone has just a few counts. The CDR3 protein is CASSPGGWGVEQYF. For the CDR3, the DNA is TGTGCCAGCAGCCCAGGAGGTTGGGGTGTCGAGCAGTACTTC. This chain joins TRBV3-1 (or the pseudogene TRBV3-2) and TRBJ2-7, with D maybe TRBD2 (5 bases). The CDR3 length is 14 residues. CDR1 LGHDT and CDR2 YNNKEL come from the germline V gene (reference sequence). Trimming pared 4 bases from V and 6 bases from J, leaving 16 bases between.

The V gene is TRBV27, the J gene TRBJ1-2; D is uncertain. Germline CDR1 is MNHEY and CDR2 is SMNVEV (reference sequence). The CDR3 loop spans 13 amino acids. With 4 bases removed from V and 8 bases from J, the gap between germline ends came to 14 bases. CDR3 in DNA: TGTGCCAGCAGTTCCTCCCCCGGAACCGGCTACACCTTC. Translation gives CASSSSPGTGYTF.

The rearrangement links TRBV7-2 to TRBJ1-2; TRBD1 might be the D (5 bases). The CDR3 contains 15 residues. The V and J ends lost 1 base and 4 bases respectively, with 13 bases between them. Germline values: CDR1 SGHTA, CDR2 FQGNSA. DNA of the CDR3: TGTGCCAGCAGCTTAGGTGGGGCAGGGCTCTATGGCTACACCTTC. Its protein is CASSLGGAGLYGYTF.

This clone has a handful of counts. This rearrangement joins TRBV15 to TRBJ2-5; no clear D gene. Germline loops: CDR1 LNHNV, CDR2 YYDKDF (reference sequence). V was clipped by 0 bases and J by 5 bases, with 13 bases between them. The CDR3 is made up of 15 amino acids. The chain's CDR3 is CATSRDGAVWETQYF. Written as DNA, the CDR3 is TGTGCCACCAGCAGAGATGGAGCAGTCTGGGAGACCCAGTACTTC.